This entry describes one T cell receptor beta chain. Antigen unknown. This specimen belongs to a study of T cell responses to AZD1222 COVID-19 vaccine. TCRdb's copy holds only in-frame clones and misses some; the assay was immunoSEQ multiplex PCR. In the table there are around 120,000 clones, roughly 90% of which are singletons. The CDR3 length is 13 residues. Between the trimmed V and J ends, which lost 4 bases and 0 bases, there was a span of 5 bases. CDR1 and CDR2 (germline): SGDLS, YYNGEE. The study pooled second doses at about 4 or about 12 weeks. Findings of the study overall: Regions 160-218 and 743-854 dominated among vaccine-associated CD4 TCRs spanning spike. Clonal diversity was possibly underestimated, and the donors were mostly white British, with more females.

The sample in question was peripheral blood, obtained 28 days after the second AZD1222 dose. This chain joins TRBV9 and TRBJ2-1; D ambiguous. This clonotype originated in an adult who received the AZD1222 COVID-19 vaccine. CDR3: CASSPSSYNEQFF. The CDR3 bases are TGTGCCAGCAGCCCCAGCTCCTACAATGAGCAGTTCTTC.